This T cell receptor (beta chain) was captured by sequencing in a study of shared clonotypes between healthy human individuals. Whole-study findings and limits: Memory subsets generally showed lower estimated richness than naive subsets. The naive CD4 repertoires of a handful of donors were compared, and around 5% of clonotypes were shared.

Germline CDR1 LNHDA, CDR2 SQIVND (reference sequence). V lost 1 base and J lost 2, with 11 bases in between. The CDR3 has 15 residues. Points on this clone: Its antigen is currently unknown.

Some clones are missing from TCRdb's copy, which holds only in-frame ones; the method was immunoSEQ multiplex PCR. Among about a million clones listed, around 74% were seen once. CD4+ cells were split into CD45RA+ naive and CD45RA-negative memory subsets. The sequence was collected from a young man in good health. The sequencing sample was made of memory CD4+ T cells sorted from blood. Described subset: CD45RA-negative fraction. The chain employs TRBV19 and TRBJ1-1; D is ambiguous. The CDR3 nucleotides read TGTGCCAGTAGTATAGGCAACAGCCTTAACACTGAAGCTTTCTTT. It translates to CASSIGNSLNTEAFF.